The TCR beta chain described here comes from a study of blood T cell repertoires in COVID-19. The CDR3 totals 15 residues. Per the germline V gene, CDR1 is MNHEY and CDR2 is SVGEGT. The V end lost 2 bases, the J end lost 0 bases, and 8 bases lay between the germline ends. Clones were read by immunoSEQ multiplex PCR, and TCRdb kept only the in-frame ones, dropping some. The sample includes about 90,000 clones, roughly 71% of them seen just once. The genes are TRBV6-2 or TRBV6-3 and TRBJ1-5; D remains ambiguous. The receptor was isolated from a woman of 80 years or more with acute or convalescent COVID-19. Sequencing was carried out using peripheral blood. The CDR3 DNA follows: TGTGCCAGCAGTTACGCGGTTTATAGCAATCAGCCCCAGCATTTT. It codes for CASSYAVYSNQPQHF.